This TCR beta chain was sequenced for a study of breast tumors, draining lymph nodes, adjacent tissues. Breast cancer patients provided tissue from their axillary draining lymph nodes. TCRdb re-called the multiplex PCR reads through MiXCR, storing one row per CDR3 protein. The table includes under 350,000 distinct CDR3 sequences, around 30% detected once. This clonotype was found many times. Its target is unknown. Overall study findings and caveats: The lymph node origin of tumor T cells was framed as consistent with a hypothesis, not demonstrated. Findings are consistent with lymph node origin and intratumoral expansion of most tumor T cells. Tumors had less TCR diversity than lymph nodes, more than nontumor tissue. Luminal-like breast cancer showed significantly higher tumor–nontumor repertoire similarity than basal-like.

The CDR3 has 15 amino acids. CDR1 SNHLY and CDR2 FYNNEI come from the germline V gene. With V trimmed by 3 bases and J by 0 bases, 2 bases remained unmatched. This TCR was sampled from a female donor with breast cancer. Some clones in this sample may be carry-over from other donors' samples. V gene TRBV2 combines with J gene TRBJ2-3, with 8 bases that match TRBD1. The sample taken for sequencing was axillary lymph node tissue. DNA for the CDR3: TGTGCCAGCAGTGACAGGGGGCTTAGCACAGATACGCAGTATTTT. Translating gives CASSDRGLSTDTQYF.